The 15 T cell receptor beta chains below were found in one sample sequenced in a study of blood T cell repertoires in COVID-19. Using immunoSEQ multiplex PCR, the repertoire was profiled, and TCRdb retains in-frame clones only, with some absent. The sample lists approximately 250,000 clones, around 83% occurring once. Sequencing input: peripheral blood. Receptors originate from a young man with active or convalescent COVID-19.

This clone was seen only once. The CDR3 DNA reads as TGCGCCAGCAGCTGGGCGGGACAGACTGACAATGAGCAGTTCTTC. It specifies CASSWAGQTDNEQFF. This chain uses TRBV5-1 with TRBJ2-1, with D perhaps TRBD1 (7 bases). The germline V and J ends were trimmed by 3 bases and 5 bases, with 15 bases remaining between them. CDR1 and CDR2 (germline): SGHRS, YFSETQ. The CDR3 covers 15 residues.

The chain couples TRBV12-5 to TRBJ2-7; 10 nucleotides align to TRBD1. CDR1 is LGHNT, CDR2 FRNRAP, per germline. With V trimmed by 3 bases and J by 4 bases, 6 bases remained unmatched. This CDR3 region has 15 residues. CDR3 nucleotides: TGTGCTAGTGGTTTTTCGGGACAGGGGAGGTACGAGCAGTACTTC. It yields the protein CASGFSGQGRYEQYF.

Only one count was recorded for this clone. The rearrangement uses TRBV4-2 and TRBJ2-5; 11 bases line up with TRBD2. CDR3 length: 14 amino acids. The germline gives CDR1 LGHNA, CDR2 YNFKEQ. The CDR3 is CAVAGGPGRETQYF. CDR3 nucleotides: TGTGCAGTAGCGGGGGGGCCAGGTCGGGAGACCCAGTACTTC.

Turning to this clone: With a much larger clone just one base away, this may be a read error. J is TRBJ1-3 and V is TRBV11-3; 7 bases align to TRBD1. CDR1 is SGHNT, CDR2 YENEEA, per germline. The junction had 0 bases not matched to a gene; V was cut back by 1 base and J by 0 bases. The CDR3 is 15 residues long. CDR3: CASSLGQGSGNTIYF. CDR3 DNA: TGTGCCAGCAGCTTAGGACAGGGCTCTGGAAACACCATATATTTT.

This clone has just a few counts. The V gene is TRBV10-2, the J gene TRBJ1-4, with 9 bases that match TRBD1. Germline lookup yields CDR1 WSHSY and CDR2 SAAADI. The CDR3 is 16 amino acids. After removal of 4 bases from V and 8 bases from J, the junction contained 11 bases not matched to a gene. In DNA form, the CDR3 reads TGCGCCAGCAGTGCCGAACAGGGGGCAACGGGGGAAAAACTGTTTTTT. It is translated as CASSAEQGATGEKLFF.

This chain uses TRBV21-1 with TRBJ2-1; the table's D call, TRBD2, was not checked against the DNA. TRBV21-1 represents a pseudogene. This CDR3 region has 18 residues. The CDR3 region is CASSKALFPSGPYNEQFF. The DNA of the CDR3 is TGTGCCAGCAGCAAAGCGCTGTTCCCTAGCGGCCCCTACAATGAGCAGTTCTTC.

The gene calls are TRBV7-9 and TRBJ2-7; no clear D. Between the trimmed V and J ends, which lost 5 bases and 9 bases, there was a span of 17 bases. The germline V gene has CDR1 SEHNR and CDR2 FQNEAQ (reference sequence). The CDR3 length is 13 residues. CDR3 in DNA: TGTGCCAGCAGCCCCTCCGGGTCCCTTGCGCAGTACTTC. Protein sequence: CASSPSGSLAQYF.

The chain joins TRBV2 to TRBJ2-1, with 11 positions matching TRBD2. The V gene end was trimmed by 3 bases and the J gene end by 4 bases; junction bases not matched to a gene: 8. Per the germline V gene, CDR1 is SNHLY and CDR2 is FYNNEI. The CDR3 loop spans 17 amino acids. The DNA of the CDR3 is TGTGCCAGCAGTGATCTAGCGGGGGGCTCCGATTACAATGAGCAGTTCTTC. It encodes CASSDLAGGSDYNEQFF. The full variable domain, in which reference TRBV2 and TRBJ2-1 provide the parts outside the CDR3, is EPEVTQTPSHQVTQMGQEVILRCVPISNHLYFYWYRQILGQKVEFLVSFYNNEISEKSEIFDDQFSVERPDGSNFTLKIRSTKLEDSAMYFCASSDLAGGSDYNEQFFGPGTRLTVL.

This clone has just one count. The chain joins TRBV19 to TRBJ1-6, with 8 bases fitting TRBD1. The CDR3 length is 14 residues. From germline, CDR1 is LNHDA and CDR2 SQIVND (reference sequence). V lost 5 bases, J lost 5 bases, and 2 bases stayed unmatched. The DNA of the CDR3 is TGTGCCAGTAGTTGGACAGGGAATAATTCACCCCTCCACTTT. It yields the protein CASSWTGNNSPLHF.

The chain joins TRBV12-3 or TRBV12-4 to TRBJ2-7, with 8 bases that match TRBD1. This CDR3 has 11 residues. V lost 5 bases to trimming and J lost 9 bases; unmatched junction nucleotides: 3. CDR3 residues: CASSLGQGQYF. The CDR3 DNA is TGTGCCAGCAGTCTCGGACAGGGGCAGTACTTC.

The genes are TRBV2 and TRBJ2-7; 9 positions agree with TRBD1. V was pared by 6 bases and J by 6 bases, with 6 bases of the junction left unmatched. Germline V gives CDR1 SNHLY, CDR2 FYNNEI. This CDR3 is 13 amino acids long. The CDR3 sequence: CASSERTGAEQYF. CDR3 coding DNA: TGTGCCAGCAGCGAACGGACAGGGGCCGAGCAGTACTTC.

The chain employs TRBV5-1 and TRBJ2-7, with D possibly TRBD2 on 5 matching bases. Looked up from germline, CDR1 is SGHRS and CDR2 is YFSETQ. Deletions cut 0 bases from V and 6 bases from J, with 16 bases between. CDR3 length: 15 amino acids. The CDR3 bases are TGCGCCAGCAGCTTGGAGCGGTTTGGTCCGGCCGAGCAGTACTTC. Its translation is CASSLERFGPAEQYF.

The chain couples TRBV19 to TRBJ2-1; TRBD2 matches at 13 bases. The CDR3 is 16 residues long. Losses at the gene ends were 5 bases for V and 11 bases for J; bases not matched to a gene: 12. Germline V lookup: CDR1 LNHDA, CDR2 SQIVND (reference sequence). Here the CDR3 DNA reads TGTGCCAGTAGTGTCAGACTAGCGGGAGGCTCAGAGAAGCAGTTCTTC. Residues: CASSVRLAGGSEKQFF. The whole variable domain, filled in from reference TRBV19 and TRBJ2-1, reads DGGITQSPKYLFRKEGQNVTLSCEQNLNHDAMYWYRQDPGQGLRLIYYSQIVNDFQKGDIAEGYSVSREKKESFPLTVTSAQKNPTAFYLCASSVRLAGGSEKQFFGPGTRLTVL.

In DNA form, the CDR3 reads TGTGCCAGCAGCCAGCAGGGTGTTAGGACGCAGTATTTT. Residues: CASSQQGVRTQYF. This chain links TRBV14 with TRBJ2-3, with a tentative D call TRBD1 (5 bases). The CDR3 is 13 amino acids. V lost 3 bases to trimming and J lost 9 bases, with 13 bases between them. CDR1 and CDR2 (germline): SGHDN, FVKESK.

This clone was picked up a small number of times. The chain links TRBV11-2 to TRBJ2-7; 7 positions agree with TRBD1. The germline V gene has CDR1 SGHAT and CDR2 FQNNGV. J gave up 6 bases and V 5 bases, and 10 bases lay outside the gene matches. This CDR3 spans 14 amino acids. The CDR3 DNA reads TGTGCCAGCAGCCAAACAGGGGATCGGGTCGAGCAGTACTTC. The encoded protein is CASSQTGDRVEQYF.